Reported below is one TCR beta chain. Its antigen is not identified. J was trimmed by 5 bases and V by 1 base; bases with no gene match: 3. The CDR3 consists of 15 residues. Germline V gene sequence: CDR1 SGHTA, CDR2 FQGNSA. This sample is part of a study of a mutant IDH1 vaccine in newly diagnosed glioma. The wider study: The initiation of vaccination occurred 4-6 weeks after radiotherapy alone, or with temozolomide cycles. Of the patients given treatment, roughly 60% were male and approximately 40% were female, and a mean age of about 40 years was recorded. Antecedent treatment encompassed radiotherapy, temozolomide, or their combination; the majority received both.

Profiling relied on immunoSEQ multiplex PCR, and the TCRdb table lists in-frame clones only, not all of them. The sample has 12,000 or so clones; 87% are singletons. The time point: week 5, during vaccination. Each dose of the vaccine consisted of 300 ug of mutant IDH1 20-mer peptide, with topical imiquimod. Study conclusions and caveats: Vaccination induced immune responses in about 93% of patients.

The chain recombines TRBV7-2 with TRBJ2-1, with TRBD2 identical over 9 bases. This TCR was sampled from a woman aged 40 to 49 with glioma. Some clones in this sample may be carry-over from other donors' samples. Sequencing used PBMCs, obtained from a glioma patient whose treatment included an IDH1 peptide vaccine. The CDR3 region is CASSLGAGGHNEQFF. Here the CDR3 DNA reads TGTGCCAGCAGCTTAGGGGCGGGGGGGCACAATGAGCAGTTCTTC.